This TCR beta chain is from a study of blood T cell repertoires in COVID-19. TCRdb's table, derived via immunoSEQ multiplex PCR, lists solely in-frame clones and lacks some. The sample contains 150,000 to 200,000 clones, about 85% of which appear only once. The CDR3 contains 15 residues. The germline CDR1 and CDR2 sequences are KGHSH and LQKENI. The V end lost 6 bases, the J end lost 8 bases, and 19 bases lay between the germline ends. The source of this sequence is a man aged 55 to 70 with active or convalescent COVID-19. Sequenced input: peripheral blood. The chain couples TRBV18 to TRBJ1-4; D perhaps matches TRBD1 (5 bases). This CDR3 is CASSLSGQGWEKLFF. The CDR3 coding sequence is TGTGCCAGCTCCCTTTCTGGACAAGGTTGGGAAAAACTGTTTTTT.